The source of this T cell receptor (beta chain) is a study of CD8 T cells in Susac syndrome. The CDR3 runs 17 residues. Germline V gene lookup returns CDR1 SGHTA and CDR2 FQGNSA. The V and J ends lost 3 bases and 0 bases respectively, with 12 bases between them. Random-hexamer reverse transcription was applied to about 0.45 to 1 ug RNA. One entry per CDR3 protein results from TCRdb running MiXCR on the immunoSEQ multiplex PCR reads. The repertoire includes some 160,000 distinct CDR3 sequences, 92% of them detected once, and under 0.085% sits in the top ten. This receptor was taken from a human donor in good health. The sequenced material came from CD4+ T cells from PBMCs. The V call is TRBV7-2, the J call TRBJ2-6, with D perhaps matching TRBD2 (5 bases). The CDR3 DNA follows: TGTGCCAGCAGCTTCGGACTGACCATCTCTGGGGCCAACGTCCTGACTTTC. Protein sequence: CASSFGLTISGANVLTF.